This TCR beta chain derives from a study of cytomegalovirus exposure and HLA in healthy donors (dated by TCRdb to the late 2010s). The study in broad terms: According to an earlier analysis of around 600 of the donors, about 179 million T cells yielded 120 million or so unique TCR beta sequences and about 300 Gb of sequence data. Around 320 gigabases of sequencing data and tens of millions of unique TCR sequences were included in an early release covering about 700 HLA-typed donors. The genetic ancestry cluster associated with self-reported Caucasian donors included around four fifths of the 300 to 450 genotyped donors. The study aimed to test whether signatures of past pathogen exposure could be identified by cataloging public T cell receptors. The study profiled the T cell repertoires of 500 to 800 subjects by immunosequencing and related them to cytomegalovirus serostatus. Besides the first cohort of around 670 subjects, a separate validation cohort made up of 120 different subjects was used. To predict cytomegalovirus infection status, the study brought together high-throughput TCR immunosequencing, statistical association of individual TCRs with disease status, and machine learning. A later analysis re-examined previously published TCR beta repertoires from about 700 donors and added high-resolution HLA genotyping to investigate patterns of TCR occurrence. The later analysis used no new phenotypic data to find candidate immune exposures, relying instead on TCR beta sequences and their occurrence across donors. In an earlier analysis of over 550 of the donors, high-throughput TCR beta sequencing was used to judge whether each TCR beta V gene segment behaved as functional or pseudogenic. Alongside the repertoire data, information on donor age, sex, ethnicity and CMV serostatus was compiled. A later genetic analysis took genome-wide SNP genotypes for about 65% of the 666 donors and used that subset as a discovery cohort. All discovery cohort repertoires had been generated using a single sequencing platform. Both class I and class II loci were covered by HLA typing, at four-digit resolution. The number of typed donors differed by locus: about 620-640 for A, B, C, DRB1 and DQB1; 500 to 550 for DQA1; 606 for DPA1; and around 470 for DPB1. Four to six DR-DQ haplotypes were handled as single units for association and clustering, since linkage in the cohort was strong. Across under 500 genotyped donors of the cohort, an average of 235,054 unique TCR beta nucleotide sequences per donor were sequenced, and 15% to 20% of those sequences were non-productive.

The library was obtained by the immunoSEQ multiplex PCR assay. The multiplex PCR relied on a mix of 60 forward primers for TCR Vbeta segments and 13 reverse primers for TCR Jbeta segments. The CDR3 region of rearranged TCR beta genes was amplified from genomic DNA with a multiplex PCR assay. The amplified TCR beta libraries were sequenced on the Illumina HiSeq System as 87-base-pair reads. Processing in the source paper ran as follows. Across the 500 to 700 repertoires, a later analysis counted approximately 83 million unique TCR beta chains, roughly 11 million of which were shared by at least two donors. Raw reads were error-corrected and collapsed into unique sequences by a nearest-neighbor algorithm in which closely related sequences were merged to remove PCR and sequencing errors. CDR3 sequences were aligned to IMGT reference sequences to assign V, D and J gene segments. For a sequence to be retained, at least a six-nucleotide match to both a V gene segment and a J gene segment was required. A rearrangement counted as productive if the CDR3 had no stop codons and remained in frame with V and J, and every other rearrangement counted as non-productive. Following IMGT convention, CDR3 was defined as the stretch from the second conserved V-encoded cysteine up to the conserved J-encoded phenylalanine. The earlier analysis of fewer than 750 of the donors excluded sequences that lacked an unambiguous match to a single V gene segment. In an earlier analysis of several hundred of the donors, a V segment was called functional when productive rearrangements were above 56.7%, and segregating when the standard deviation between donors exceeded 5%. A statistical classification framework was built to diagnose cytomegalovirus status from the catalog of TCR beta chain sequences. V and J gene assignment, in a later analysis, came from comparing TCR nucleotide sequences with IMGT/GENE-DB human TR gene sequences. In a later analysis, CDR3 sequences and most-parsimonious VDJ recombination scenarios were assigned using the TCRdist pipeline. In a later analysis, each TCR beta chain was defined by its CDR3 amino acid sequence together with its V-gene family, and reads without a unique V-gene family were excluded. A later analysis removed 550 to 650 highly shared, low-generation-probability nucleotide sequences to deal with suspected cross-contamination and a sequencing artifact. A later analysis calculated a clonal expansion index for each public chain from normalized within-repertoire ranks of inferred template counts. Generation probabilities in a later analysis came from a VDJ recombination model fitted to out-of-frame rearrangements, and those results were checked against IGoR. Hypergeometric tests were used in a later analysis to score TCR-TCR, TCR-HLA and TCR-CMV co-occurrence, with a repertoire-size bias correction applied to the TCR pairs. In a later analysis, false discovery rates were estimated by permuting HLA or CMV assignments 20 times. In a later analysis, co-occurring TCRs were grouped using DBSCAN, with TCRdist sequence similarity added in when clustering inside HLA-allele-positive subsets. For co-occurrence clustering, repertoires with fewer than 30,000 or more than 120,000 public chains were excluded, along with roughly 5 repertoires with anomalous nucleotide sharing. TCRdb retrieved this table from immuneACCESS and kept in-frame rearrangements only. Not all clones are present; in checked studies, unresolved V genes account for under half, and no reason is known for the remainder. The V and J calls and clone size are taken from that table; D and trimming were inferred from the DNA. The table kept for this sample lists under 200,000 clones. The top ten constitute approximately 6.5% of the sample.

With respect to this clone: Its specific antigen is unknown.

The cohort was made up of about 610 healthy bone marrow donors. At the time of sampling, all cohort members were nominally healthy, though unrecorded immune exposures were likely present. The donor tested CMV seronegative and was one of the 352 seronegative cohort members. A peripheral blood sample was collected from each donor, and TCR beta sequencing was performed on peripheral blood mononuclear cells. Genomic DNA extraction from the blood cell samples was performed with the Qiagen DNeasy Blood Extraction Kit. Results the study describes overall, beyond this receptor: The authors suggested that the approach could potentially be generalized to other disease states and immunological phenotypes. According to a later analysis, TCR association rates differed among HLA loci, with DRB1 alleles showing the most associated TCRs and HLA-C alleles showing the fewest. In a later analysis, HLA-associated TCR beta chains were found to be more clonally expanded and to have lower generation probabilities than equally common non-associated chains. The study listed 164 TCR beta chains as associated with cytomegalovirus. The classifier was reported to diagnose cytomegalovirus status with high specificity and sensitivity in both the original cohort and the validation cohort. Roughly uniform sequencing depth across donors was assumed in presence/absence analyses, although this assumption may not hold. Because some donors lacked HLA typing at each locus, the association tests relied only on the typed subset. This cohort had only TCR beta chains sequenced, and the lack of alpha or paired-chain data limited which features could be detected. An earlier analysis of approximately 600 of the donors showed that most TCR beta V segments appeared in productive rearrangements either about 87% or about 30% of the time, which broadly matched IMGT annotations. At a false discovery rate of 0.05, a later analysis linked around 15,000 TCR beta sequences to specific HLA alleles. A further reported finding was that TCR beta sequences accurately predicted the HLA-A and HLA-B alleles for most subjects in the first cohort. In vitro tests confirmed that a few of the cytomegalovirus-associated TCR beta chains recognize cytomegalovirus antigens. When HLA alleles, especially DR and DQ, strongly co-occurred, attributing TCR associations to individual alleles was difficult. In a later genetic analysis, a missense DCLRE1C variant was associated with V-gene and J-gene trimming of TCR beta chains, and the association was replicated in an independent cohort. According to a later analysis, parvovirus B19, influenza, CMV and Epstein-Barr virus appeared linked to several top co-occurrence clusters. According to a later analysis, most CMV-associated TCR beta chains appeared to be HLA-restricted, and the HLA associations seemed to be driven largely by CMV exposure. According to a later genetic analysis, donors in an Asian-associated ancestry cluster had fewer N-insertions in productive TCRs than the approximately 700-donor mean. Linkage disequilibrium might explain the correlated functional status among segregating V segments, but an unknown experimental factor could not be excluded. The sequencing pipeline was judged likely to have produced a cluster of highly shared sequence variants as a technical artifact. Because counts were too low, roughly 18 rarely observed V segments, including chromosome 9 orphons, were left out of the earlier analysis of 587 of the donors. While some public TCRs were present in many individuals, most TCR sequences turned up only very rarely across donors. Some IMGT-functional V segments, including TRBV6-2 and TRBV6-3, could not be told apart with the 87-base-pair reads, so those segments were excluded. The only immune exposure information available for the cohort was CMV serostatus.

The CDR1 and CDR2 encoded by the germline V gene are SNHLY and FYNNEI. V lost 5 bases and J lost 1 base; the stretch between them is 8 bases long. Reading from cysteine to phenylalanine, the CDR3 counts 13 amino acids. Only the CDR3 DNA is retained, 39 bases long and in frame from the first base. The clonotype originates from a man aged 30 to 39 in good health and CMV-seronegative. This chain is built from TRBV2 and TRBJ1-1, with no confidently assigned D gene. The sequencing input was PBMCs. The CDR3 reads CASSTEQNTEAFF. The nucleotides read TGTGCCAGCAGTACAGAGCAGAACACTGAAGCTTTCTTT.